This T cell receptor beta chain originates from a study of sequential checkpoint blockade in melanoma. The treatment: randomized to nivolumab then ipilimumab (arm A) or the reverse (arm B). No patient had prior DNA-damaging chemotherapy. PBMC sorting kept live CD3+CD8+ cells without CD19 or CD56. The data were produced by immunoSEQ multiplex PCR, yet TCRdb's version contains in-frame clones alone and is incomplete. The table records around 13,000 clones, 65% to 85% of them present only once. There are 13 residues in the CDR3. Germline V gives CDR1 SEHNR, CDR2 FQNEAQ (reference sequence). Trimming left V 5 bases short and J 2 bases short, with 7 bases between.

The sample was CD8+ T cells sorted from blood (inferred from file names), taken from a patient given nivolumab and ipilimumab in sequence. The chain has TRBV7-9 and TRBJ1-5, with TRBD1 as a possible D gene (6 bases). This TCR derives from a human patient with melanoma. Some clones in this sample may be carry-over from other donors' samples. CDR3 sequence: CASSEGGNQPQHF. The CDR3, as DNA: TGTGCCAGCAGCGAGGGGGGCAATCAGCCCCAGCATTTT.